This TCR beta chain was captured in a study of identical twins. Study-wide results and caveats: Models underestimated out-of-frame TCR alpha sharing in monozygotic twins. The presence of invariant MAIT and iNKT cells could partly confound analyses of zero-insertion sequences. Fewer insertions were carried by abundant cord blood beta clonotypes, but none was seen in memory repertoires.

Germline loops: CDR1 MGHRA, CDR2 YSYEKL. The CDR3 spans 15 residues. The V end was cut by 1 base, the J end by 1 base, with 10 bases between. In regard to this clonotype: Its antigen is currently unknown.

Template switching, a step in the protocol, added a universal primer site, and cDNA carried unique molecular identifiers. One entry per CDR3 protein results from TCRdb running MiXCR on the 5' RACE reads. The sample carries hundreds of thousands of distinct CDR3 sequences, about 12% recorded once. The data were also submitted as part of a second study, on yellow fever vaccine responses in identical twins.

Sequencing was done on a sample of CD8+ T cells sorted from blood. This sequence originates from a woman under 30 in good health. This sequence joins TRBV4-1 and TRBJ2-5; D not resolved. This CDR3 is CASSQGAYPQETQYF. The CDR3 DNA reads as TGCGCCAGCAGCCAAGGGGCGTACCCCCAAGAGACCCAGTACTTC.